The 16 T cell receptor beta chains below come from one sample, sequenced in a study of blood T cell repertoires in COVID-19. Produced via immunoSEQ multiplex PCR; TCRdb's table is partial and in-frame only. This repertoire shows about 190,000 clones, around 76% found once; its top ten account for around 8%. Sequencing input: peripheral blood. All receptors come from a woman in her sixties or seventies with COVID-19, enrolled during active disease.

V usage is TRBV9 and J usage is TRBJ1-6; 7 bases match TRBD1. CDR3 length equals 15 residues. Germline-derived CDR1 and CDR2 are SGDLS and YYNGEE. Trimming took 4 bases from V and 2 from J; bases not matched to a gene: 3. CDR3 sequence reads: CASSPRGAYNSPLHF. CDR3 nucleotide sequence: TGTGCCAGCAGCCCCAGGGGGGCCTATAATTCACCCCTCCACTTT. Based on the CDR3 plus reference TRBV9 and TRBJ1-6, the full variable domain is DSGVTQTPKHLITATGQRVTLRCSPRSGDLSVYWYQQSLDQGLQFLIQYYNGEERAKGNILERFSAQQFPDLHSELNLSSLELGDSALYFCASSPRGAYNSPLHFGNGTRLTVT.

The chain uses TRBV28 and TRBJ1-1; D ambiguous. The CDR3 sequence is 12 residues long. V lost 1 base to trimming and J lost 6 bases, with 6 bases between them. The germline V gene has CDR1 MDHEN and CDR2 SYDVKM. The CDR3 is CASSLSFAEAFF. The CDR3 DNA reads as TGTGCCAGCAGTTTATCTTTCGCTGAAGCTTTCTTT.

This sequence joins TRBV6-1 and TRBJ2-4, with TRBD1 as a possible D gene (6 bases). The CDR3 runs to 19 residues. Trimming left V 4 bases short and J 0 bases short, with 22 bases between. CDR1 and CDR2 from the germline V gene are MNHNS and SASEGT. The CDR3 DNA sequence: TGTGCCAGCAGTGGTGAGGACAGCTCGGCGGTTCTAGCCAAAAACATTCAGTACTTC. It specifies CASSGEDSSAVLAKNIQYF.

This rearrangement joins TRBV10-1 to TRBJ2-2; TRBD1 is a possible D gene (5 bases). V gave up 5 bases and J gave up 0 bases, with 13 bases separating them. CDR3 length: 16 residues. Germline CDR1 reads WNHNN; CDR2 reads SYGVQD (reference sequence). The CDR3, as DNA: TGCGCCAGCAGTCCGACCCCGACAGCGAACACCGGGGAGCTGTTTTTT. It translates to CASSPTPTANTGELFF.

The genes are TRBV10-3 and TRBJ2-2; maybe TRBD2 (7 bases). V lost 11 bases, J lost 1 base, and 20 bases lay in between. The germline gives CDR1 ENHRY, CDR2 SYGVKD. The CDR3 length is 16 residues. As DNA, the CDR3 is TGTGCCGCACGGCGGGGGACACCGATGAACACCGGGGAGCTGTTTTTT. Translating it yields CAARRGTPMNTGELFF.

The chain joins TRBV9 to TRBJ2-7; the match to TRBD1 covers 10 bases. The junction had 7 bases not matched to a gene; V was cut back by 0 bases and J by 7 bases. This CDR3 region has 15 residues. In germline, CDR1 is SGDLS, CDR2 YYNGEE. CDR3 in amino acids: CASSVAGTGVYEQYF. In DNA form, the CDR3 reads TGTGCCAGCAGCGTAGCCGGGACAGGGGTGTATGAGCAGTACTTC.

The CDR3 DNA sequence: TGTGCCAGCAGTTCCAACCAGATCCGGGGAGGGTTCCCCTACGAGCAGTACTTC. Translated, it gives CASSSNQIRGGFPYEQYF. This chain uses TRBV27 with TRBJ2-7, with TRBD2 identical over 7 bases. Losses at the gene ends were 4 bases for V and 2 bases for J; bases not matched to a gene: 17. The V gene's germline CDR1 is MNHEY and CDR2 SMNVEV (reference sequence). This CDR3 is built from 18 residues.

The chain is built from TRBV6-5 and TRBJ1-1; 7 nucleotides line up with TRBD1. The CDR3 is made up of 13 amino acids. Germline lookup yields CDR1 MNHEY and CDR2 SVGAGI. The trim removed 2 bases at V and 5 bases at J, leaving 2 bases unmatched. The CDR3 sequence: CASSYQTGTEAFF. The CDR3 bases are TGTGCCAGCAGTTACCAGACAGGGACTGAAGCTTTCTTT.

A few counts support this clone. The CDR3 coding sequence is TGTGCCAGCAGATACAACAGGGGGGTCGGCTACGAGCAGTACTTC. Its translation: CASRYNRGVGYEQYF. V usage is TRBV27 and J usage is TRBJ2-7; TRBD1 matches 8 bases. Germline trimming cut 6 bases from V and 3 bases from J; bases unmatched to any gene: 10. Germline-derived CDR1 and CDR2 are MNHEY and SMNVEV (reference sequence). The CDR3 loop spans 15 amino acids.

The gene calls are TRBV7-8 and TRBJ2-1; TRBD2 aligns across 11 bases. The CDR3 totals 14 residues. Germline V lookup: CDR1 SGHVS, CDR2 FQNEAQ. J lost 10 bases, V lost 2 bases, and 4 bases had no gene match. The CDR3 DNA reads as TGTGCCAGCAGCTTAACGAGGACTAGCGGGGAGCAGTTCTTC. Its protein product is CASSLTRTSGEQFF.

The V and J genes are TRBV9 and TRBJ2-3, with TRBD2 identical over 13 bases. The germline V gene has CDR1 SGDLS and CDR2 YYNGEE. The CDR3 covers 17 residues. V gave up 4 bases and J gave up 4 bases; unmatched junction bases: 9. CDR3 sequence: CASSMITSGGAADTQYF. DNA for the CDR3: TGTGCCAGCAGCATGATTACTAGCGGGGGGGCGGCAGATACGCAGTATTTT.

The J gene is TRBJ1-5, the V gene TRBV6-5; the D is unclear. Germline V lookup: CDR1 MNHEY, CDR2 SVGAGI. This CDR3 has 13 residues. V was shortened by 6 bases and J by 7 bases, with 13 bases between the two germline ends. This chain's CDR3 is CASRSNQRQPQHF. CDR3 coding DNA: TGTGCCAGCAGGTCTAATCAGAGGCAGCCCCAGCATTTT.

The chain recombines TRBV7-3 with TRBJ2-7; possibly TRBD2 for D (6 bases). V dropped 1 base and J dropped 0 bases, with 10 bases sitting between them. CDR3 length: 15 amino acids. Looked up from germline, CDR1 is SGHTA and CDR2 is FQGTGA. This CDR3 reads CASSLMGSGSYEQYF. The CDR3 nucleotides read TGTGCCAGCAGCTTAATGGGTAGCGGCTCCTACGAGCAGTACTTC.

V gene TRBV15 combines with J gene TRBJ2-3, with 7 bases fitting TRBD2. The CDR3 runs to 17 residues. V was clipped by 0 bases and J by 0 bases; unmatched bases: 6. Germline CDR1 is LNHNV and CDR2 is YYDKDF (reference sequence). CDR3 amino acids: CATSRDLSGASTDTQYF. Here the CDR3 DNA reads TGTGCCACCAGCAGAGATCTGAGCGGGGCCAGCACAGATACGCAGTATTTT.

This clone was detected once. V gene TRBV19 combines with J gene TRBJ2-7; weak D call: TRBD2 (6 bases). V lost 3 bases to trimming and J lost 6 bases, with 21 bases between them. Germline V gene data show CDR1 as LNHDA and CDR2 as SQIVND (reference sequence). This CDR3 contains 16 residues. CDR3 sequence: CASSMGPEGAGPEQYF. CDR3 DNA: TGTGCCAGTAGTATGGGCCCCGAGGGTGCGGGACCCGAGCAGTACTTC.

This chain links TRBV5-5 with TRBJ1-1; D perhaps matches TRBD1 (6 bases). Per the germline V gene, CDR1 is SGHKS and CDR2 is YYEKEE (reference sequence). The CDR3 contains 14 residues. V lost 4 bases to trimming and J lost 11 bases, with 21 bases between them. The CDR3 spells CASSMAGTPKSAFF. CDR3 DNA sequence: TGTGCCAGCAGCATGGCCGGGACACCTAAGTCGGCTTTCTTT.